This T cell receptor (beta chain) stems from a study of post-analysis software for immune sequencing data. Sequencing libraries made from TCR beta cDNA carried unique molecular identifiers. TCRdb used MiXCR to reprocess the PCR reads, holding one entry per CDR3 protein. The data contain about 680,000 distinct CDR3 sequences, approximately 60% of them seen just once; the ten biggest clones take up 11%. Overall study findings and caveats: In patients, about 5 TRBV segments were more frequent than in controls, with TRBV5-6, TRBV5-1 and TRBV20-1 among them. Controls showed significantly higher normalized Chao1 diversity than did multiple sclerosis patients.

This CDR3 has 17 residues. J was trimmed by 7 bases and V by 4 bases; bases with no gene match: 15. Germline V gene lookup returns CDR1 SGHTA and CDR2 FQGTGA. This clonotype has just a few counts. Its matching antigen is unknown. The source of this sequence is a girl aged 2 to 9 with multiple sclerosis. The sequencing input was blood. V gene TRBV7-3 combines with J gene TRBJ2-1; 8 positions agree with TRBD2. The CDR3 reads CASSSRIEAGGGNEQFF. The CDR3 DNA reads as TGTGCCAGCAGCTCCCGGATTGAGGCGGGAGGCGGAAATGAGCAGTTCTTC.